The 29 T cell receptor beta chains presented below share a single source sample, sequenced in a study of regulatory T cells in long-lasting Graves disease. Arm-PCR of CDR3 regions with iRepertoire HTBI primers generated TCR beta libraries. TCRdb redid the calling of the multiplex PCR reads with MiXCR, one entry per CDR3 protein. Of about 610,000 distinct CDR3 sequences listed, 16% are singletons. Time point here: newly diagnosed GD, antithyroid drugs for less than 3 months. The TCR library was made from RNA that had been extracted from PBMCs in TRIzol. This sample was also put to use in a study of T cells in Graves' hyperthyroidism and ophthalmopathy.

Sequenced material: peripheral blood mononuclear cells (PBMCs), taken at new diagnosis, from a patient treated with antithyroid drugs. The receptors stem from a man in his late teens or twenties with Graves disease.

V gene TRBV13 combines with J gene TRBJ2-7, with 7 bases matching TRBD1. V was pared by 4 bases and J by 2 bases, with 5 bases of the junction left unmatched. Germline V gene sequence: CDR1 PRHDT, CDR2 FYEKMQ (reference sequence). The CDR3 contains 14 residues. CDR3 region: CASSYVGQPYEQYF. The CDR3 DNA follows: TGTGCCAGCAGCTACGTGGGACAGCCCTACGAGCAGTACTTC.

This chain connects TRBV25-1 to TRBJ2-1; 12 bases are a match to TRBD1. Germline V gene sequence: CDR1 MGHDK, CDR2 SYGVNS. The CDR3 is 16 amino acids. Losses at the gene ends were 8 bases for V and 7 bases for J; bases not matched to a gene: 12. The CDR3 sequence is CASGPPGQGASNEQFF. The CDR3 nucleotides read TGTGCCAGCGGGCCTCCGGGACAGGGGGCTAGTAATGAGCAGTTCTTC. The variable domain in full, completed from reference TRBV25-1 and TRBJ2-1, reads EADIYQTPRYLVIGTGKKITLECSQTMGHDKMYWYQQDPGMELHLIHYSYGVNSTEKGDLSSESTVSRIRTEHFPLTLESARPSHTSQYLCASGPPGQGASNEQFFGPGTRLTVL.

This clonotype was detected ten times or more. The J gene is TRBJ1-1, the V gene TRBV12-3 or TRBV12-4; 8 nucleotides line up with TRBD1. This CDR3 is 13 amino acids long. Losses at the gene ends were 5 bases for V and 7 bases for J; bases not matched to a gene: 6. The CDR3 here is CASSHYTGGEAFF. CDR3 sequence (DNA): TGTGCCAGCAGTCACTACACAGGGGGTGAAGCTTTCTTT.

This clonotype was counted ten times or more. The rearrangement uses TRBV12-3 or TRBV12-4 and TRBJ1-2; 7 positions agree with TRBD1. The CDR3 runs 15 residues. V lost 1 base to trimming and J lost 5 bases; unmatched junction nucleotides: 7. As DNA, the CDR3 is TGTGCCAGCAGTTTAGGGTTAGGGGGCGCATATGGCTACACCTTC. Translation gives CASSLGLGGAYGYTF.

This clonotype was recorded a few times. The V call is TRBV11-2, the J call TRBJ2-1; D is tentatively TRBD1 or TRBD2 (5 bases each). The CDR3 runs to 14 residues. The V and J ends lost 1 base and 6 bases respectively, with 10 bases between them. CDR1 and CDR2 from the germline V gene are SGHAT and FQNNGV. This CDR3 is CASSLGGGSNEQFF. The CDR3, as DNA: TGTGCCAGCAGCTTAGGGGGCGGGTCCAATGAGCAGTTCTTC.

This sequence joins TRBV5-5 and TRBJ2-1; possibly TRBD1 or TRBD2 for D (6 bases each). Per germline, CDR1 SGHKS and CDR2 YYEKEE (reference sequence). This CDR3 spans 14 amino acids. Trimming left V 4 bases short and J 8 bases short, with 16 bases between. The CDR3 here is CASSTGLGGDEQFF. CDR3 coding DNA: TGTGCCAGCAGCACGGGACTTGGGGGCGATGAGCAGTTCTTC.

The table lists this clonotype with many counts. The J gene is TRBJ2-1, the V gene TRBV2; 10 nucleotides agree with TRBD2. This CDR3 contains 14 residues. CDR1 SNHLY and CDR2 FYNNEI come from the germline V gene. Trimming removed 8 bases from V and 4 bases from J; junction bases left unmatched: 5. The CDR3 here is CASGWTSGYNEQFF. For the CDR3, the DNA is TGTGCCAGCGGGTGGACTAGCGGATACAATGAGCAGTTCTTC. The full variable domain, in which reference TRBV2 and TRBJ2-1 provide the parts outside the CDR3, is EPEVTQTPSHQVTQMGQEVILRCVPISNHLYFYWYRQILGQKVEFLVSFYNNEISEKSEIFDDQFSVERPDGSNFTLKIRSTKLEDSAMYFCASGWTSGYNEQFFGPGTRLTVL.

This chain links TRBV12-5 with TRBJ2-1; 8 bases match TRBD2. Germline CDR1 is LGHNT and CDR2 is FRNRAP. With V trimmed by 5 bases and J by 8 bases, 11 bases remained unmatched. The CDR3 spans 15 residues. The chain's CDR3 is CASGLSGLGTDEQFF. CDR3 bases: TGTGCTAGTGGTCTATCGGGACTAGGCACCGATGAGCAGTTCTTC.

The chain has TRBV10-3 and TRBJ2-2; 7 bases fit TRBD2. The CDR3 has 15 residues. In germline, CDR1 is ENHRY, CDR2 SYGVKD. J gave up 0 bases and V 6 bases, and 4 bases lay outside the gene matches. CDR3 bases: TGTGCCATCAGCACTAGCGCCGCGAACACCGGGGAGCTGTTTTTT. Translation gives CAISTSAANTGELFF.

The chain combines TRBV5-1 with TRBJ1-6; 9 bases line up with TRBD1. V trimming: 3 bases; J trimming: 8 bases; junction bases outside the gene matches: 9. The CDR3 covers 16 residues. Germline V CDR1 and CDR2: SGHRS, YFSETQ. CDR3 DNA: TGCGCCAGCAGCTCGATACCGCGGACAGGGGATTCACCCCTCCACTTT. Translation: CASSSIPRTGDSPLHF.

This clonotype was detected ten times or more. CDR3 region: CASSIRRDRGLSGNTIYF. The CDR3 DNA follows: TGTGCCAGCAGCATTAGAAGGGACAGGGGGCTGAGTGGAAACACCATATATTTT. The chain links TRBV28 to TRBJ1-3, with 12 bases matching TRBD1. V lost 6 bases to trimming and J lost 3 bases; unmatched junction nucleotides: 12. The CDR3 loop spans 18 amino acids. CDR1 is MDHEN, CDR2 SYDVKM, per germline.

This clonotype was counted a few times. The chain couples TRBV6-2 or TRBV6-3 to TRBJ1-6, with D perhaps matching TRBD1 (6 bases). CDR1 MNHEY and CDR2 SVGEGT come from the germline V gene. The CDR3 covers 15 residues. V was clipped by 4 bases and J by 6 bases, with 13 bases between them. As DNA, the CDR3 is TGTGCCAGCAGTTTTAGGGGGGCGTCTAATTCACCCCTCCACTTT. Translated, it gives CASSFRGASNSPLHF.

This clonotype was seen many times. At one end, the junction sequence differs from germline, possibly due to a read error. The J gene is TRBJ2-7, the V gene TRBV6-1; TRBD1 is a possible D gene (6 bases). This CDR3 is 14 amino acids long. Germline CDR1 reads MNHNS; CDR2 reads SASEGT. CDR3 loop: CASSAGTPTGEQYF. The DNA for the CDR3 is TGTGCCAGTAGTGCCGGGACACCAACGGGGGAGCAGTACTTC.

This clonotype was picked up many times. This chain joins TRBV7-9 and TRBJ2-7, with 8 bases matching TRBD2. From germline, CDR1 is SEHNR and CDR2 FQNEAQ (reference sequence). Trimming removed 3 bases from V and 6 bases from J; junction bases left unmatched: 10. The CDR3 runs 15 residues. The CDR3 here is CASSLTNSGGLEQYF. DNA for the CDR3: TGTGCCAGCAGCTTGACCAACTCGGGAGGGCTCGAGCAGTACTTC.

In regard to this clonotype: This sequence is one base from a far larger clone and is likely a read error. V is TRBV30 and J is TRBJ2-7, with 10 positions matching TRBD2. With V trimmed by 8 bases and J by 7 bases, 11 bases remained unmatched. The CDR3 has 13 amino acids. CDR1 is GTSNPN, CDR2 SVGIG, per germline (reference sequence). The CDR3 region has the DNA TGTGCCCTACTAGCGGGAAACTACAATGAGCAGTACTTC. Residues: CALLAGNYNEQYF.

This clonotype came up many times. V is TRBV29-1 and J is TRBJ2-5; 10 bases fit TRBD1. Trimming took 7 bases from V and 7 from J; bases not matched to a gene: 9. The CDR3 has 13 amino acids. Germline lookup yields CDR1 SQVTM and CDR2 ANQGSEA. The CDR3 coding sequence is TGCAGCGCTCGACAGGGGGCGAGGGGGACCCAGTACTTC. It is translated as CSARQGARGTQYF.

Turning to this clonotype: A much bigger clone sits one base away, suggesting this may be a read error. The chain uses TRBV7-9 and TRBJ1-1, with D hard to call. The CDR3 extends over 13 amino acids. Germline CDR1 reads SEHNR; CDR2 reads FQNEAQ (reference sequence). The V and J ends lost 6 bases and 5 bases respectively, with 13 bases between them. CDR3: CASRPAAGTEAFF. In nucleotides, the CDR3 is TGTGCCAGCAGACCAGCAGCGGGTACTGAAGCTTTCTTT. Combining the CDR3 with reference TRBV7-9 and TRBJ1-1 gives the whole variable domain DTGVSQNPRHKITKRGQNVTFRCDPISEHNRLYWYRQTLGQGPEFLTYFQNEAQLEKSRLLSDRFSAERPKGSFSTLEIQRTEQGDSAMYLCASRPAAGTEAFFGQGTRLTVV.

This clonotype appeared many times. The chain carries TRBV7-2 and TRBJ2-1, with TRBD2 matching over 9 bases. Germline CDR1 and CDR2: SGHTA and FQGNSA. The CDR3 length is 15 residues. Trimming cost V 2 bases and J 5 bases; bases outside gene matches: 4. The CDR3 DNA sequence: TGTGCCAGCAGCTTAAGGTCTAGCGGGAACAATGAGCAGTTCTTC. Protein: CASSLRSSGNNEQFF.

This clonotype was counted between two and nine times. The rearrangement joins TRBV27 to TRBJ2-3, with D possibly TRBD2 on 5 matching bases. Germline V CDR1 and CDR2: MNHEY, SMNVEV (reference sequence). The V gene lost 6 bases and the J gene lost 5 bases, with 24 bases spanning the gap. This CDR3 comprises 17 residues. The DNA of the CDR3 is TGTGCCAGCAGGCCTCTAGTTCAAACGCCTCGGGGAGATACGCAGTATTTT. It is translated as CASRPLVQTPRGDTQYF.

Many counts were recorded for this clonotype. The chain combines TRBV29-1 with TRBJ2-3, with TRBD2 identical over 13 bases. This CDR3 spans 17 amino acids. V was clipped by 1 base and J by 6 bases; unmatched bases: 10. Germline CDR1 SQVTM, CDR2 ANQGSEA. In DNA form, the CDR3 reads TGCAGCGTTGAAGCGCAGGGACTAGCGGGAAGGTCGGATACGCAGTATTTT. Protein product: CSVEAQGLAGRSDTQYF.

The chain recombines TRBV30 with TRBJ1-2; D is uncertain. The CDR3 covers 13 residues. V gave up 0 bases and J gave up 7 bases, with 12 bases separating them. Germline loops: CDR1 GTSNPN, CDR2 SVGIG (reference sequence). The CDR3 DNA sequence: TGTGCCTGGAGTGTAAACCCGGTTGTTGGCTACACCTTC. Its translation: CAWSVNPVVGYTF. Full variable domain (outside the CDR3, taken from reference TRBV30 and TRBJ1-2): SQTIHQWPATLVQPVGSPLSLECTVEGTSNPNLYWYRQAAGRGLQLLFYSVGIGQISSEVPQNLSASRPQDRQFILSSKKLLLSDSGFYLCAWSVNPVVGYTFGSGTRLTVV.

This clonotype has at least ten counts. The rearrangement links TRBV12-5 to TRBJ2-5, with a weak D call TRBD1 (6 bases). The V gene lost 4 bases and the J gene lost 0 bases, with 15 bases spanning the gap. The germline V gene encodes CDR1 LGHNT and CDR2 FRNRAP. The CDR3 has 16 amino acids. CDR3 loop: CASGSTRTENQETQYF. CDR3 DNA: TGTGCTAGTGGTTCAACCCGGACAGAAAACCAAGAGACCCAGTACTTC. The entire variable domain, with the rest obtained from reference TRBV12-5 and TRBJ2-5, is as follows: DARVTQTPRHKVTEMGQEVTMRCQPILGHNTVFWYRQTMMQGLELLAYFRNRAPLDDSGMPKDRFSAEMPDATLATLKIQPSEPRDSAVYFCASGSTRTENQETQYFGPGTRLLVL.

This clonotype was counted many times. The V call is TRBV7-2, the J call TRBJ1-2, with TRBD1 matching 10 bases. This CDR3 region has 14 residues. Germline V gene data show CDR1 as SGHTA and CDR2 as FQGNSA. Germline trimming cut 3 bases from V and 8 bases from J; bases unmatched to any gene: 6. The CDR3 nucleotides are TGTGCCAGCAGCTTTCTCTCGACAGGGGGCGGCTACACCTTC. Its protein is CASSFLSTGGGYTF.

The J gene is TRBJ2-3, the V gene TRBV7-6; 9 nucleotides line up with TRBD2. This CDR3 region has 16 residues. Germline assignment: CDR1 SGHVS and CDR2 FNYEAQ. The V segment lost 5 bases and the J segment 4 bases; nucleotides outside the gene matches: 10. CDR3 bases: TGTGCCAGCAGCCCGATTCTAGCGGGAAGAGCAGATACGCAGTATTTT. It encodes CASSPILAGRADTQYF.

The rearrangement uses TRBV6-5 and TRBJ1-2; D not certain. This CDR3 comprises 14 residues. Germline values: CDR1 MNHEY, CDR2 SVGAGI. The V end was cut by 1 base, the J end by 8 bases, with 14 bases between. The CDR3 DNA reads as TGTGCCAGCAGTTACTTCGTTGGGTCTCAAGGCTACACCTTC. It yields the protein CASSYFVGSQGYTF.

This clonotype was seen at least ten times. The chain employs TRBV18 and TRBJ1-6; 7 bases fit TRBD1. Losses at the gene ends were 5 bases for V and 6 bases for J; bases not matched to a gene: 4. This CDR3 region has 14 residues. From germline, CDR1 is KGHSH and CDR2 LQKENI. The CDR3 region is CASSFGQANSPLHF. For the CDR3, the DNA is TGTGCCAGCTCATTCGGACAGGCTAATTCACCCCTCCACTTT.

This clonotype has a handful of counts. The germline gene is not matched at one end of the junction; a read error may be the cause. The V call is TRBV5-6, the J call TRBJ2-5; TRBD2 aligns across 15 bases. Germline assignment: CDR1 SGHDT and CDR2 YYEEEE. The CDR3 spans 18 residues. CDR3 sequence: CAGSFGLAGGPMEETQYF. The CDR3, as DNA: TGTGCCGGCAGCTTCGGACTAGCGGGAGGGCCTATGGAAGAGACCCAGTACTTC.

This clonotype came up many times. CDR3 loop: CASSLSGSGGYTF. CDR3 bases: TGTGCCAGCAGTTTGTCGGGGTCGGGCGGCTACACCTTC. This sequence joins TRBV12-3 or TRBV12-4 and TRBJ1-2; D call uncertain. Trimming stripped 3 bases from V and 8 bases from J, with 13 bases between. The CDR3 runs to 13 residues.

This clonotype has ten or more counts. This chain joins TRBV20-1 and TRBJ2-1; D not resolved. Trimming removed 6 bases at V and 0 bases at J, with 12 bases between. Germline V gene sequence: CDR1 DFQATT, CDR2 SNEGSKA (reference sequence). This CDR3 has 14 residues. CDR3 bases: TGCAGTGCAGAACAGTTCCTCTCCTACAATGAGCAGTTCTTC. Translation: CSAEQFLSYNEQFF.